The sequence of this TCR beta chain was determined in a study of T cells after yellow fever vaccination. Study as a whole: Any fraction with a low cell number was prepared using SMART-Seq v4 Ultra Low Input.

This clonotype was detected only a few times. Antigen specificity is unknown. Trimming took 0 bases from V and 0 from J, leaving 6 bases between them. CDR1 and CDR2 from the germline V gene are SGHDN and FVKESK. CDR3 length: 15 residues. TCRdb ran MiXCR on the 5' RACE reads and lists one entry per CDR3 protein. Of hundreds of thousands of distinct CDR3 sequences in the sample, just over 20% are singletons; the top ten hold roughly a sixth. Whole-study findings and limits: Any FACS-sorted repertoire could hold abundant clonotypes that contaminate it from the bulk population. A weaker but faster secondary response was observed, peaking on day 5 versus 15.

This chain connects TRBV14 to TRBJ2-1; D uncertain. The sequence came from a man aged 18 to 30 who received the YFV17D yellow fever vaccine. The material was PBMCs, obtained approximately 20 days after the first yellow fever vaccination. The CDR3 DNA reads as TGTGCCAGCAGCCAAGATGTTAGCTCCTACAATGAGCAGTTCTTC. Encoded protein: CASSQDVSSYNEQFF.